This is a list of T cell receptor beta chains from one sample in a study of T cell responses to AZD1222 COVID-19 vaccine. Profiling relied on immunoSEQ multiplex PCR, and the TCRdb table lists in-frame clones only, not all of them. The repertoire holds 50,000 to 55,000 clones, less than 85% seen once, with over 25% in the top ten. Sequenced here: peripheral blood, sampled on day 0 of AZD1222 vaccination. Every receptor here comes from an adult in good health. The CDR3 runs from the conserved cysteine through the conserved F or W. Each record gives: J gene, D gene, V gene, clone size, CDR3 DNA, CDR3 protein. A D gene is named only where the DNA matches it firmly. Size values are once, few and many counts, or a class for expanded clones, and some rows have none.

TRBJ1-6 TRBD1 TRBV5-1 NA TGCGCCAGCAGCCACAACGGACAGGGAAGCTCCTATAATTCACCCCTCCACTTT CASSHNGQGSSYNSPLHF
TRBJ1-5 TRBD1 TRBV11-1 NA TGTGCCAGCAGCCGGGACAGCGGACAGCCCCAGCATTTT CASSRDSGQPQHF
TRBJ1-6 TRBD1 TRBV28 NA TGTGCCAGCAATCCACAGGGGTTAGGTAATTCACCCCTCCACTTT CASNPQGLGNSPLHF
TRBJ2-3 NA TRBV2 NA TGTGCCAGCAGGAGGGGTCGCACAGATACGCAGTATTTT CASRRGRTDTQYF
TRBJ2-1 NA TRBV19 NA TGTGCCAGTAGTATAGATTCGGGGGCGGGCAGTGGAAATGAGCAGTTCTTC CASSIDSGAGSGNEQFF
TRBJ2-2 TRBD2 TRBV7-6 NA TGTGCCAGCAGTCGTAGCGGGAGACCCAACACCGGGGAGCTGTTTTTT CASSRSGRPNTGELFF
TRBJ1-1 TRBD1 TRBV19 NA TGTGCCAGTAGCGAGACAGGGGGTGTGAACACTGAAGCTTTCTTT CASSETGGVNTEAFF
TRBJ2-2 NA TRBV7-9 few TGTGCCAGCAGCCCTGGGACAAACACCGGGGAGCTGTTTTTT CASSPGTNTGELFF
TRBJ1-4 NA TRBV7-2 NA TGTGCCAGCAGCCTGGGACTAGGGCTGTTTTTT CASSLGLGLFF
TRBJ1-2 NA TRBV30 few TGTGCCTGGAGTGTCTACAGGGTAGGCTATGGCTACACCTTC CAWSVYRVGYGYTF
TRBJ2-1 NA TRBV10-2 few TGCGCCAGCAGAAAGGAGGTCTTCTACAATGAGCAGTTCTTC CASRKEVFYNEQFF
TRBJ1-2 NA TRBV28 NA TGTGCCACTCAGTACAGGACCGCGCTTATCGGCTATGGCTACACCTTC CATQYRTALIGYGYTF
TRBJ2-1 TRBD2 TRBV10-1 NA TGCGCCAGCAGTGGGGGACTAGATAATGAGCAGTTCTTC CASSGGLDNEQFF
TRBJ1-2 NA TRBV4-3 NA TGCGCCAGCAGCCTCCCTCTGGACAATTATGGCTACACCTTC CASSLPLDNYGYTF
TRBJ1-3 NA TRBV11-3 NA TGTGCCAGCAGCTTAGCCCCGGTTGAGGACTCTGGAAACACCATATATTTT CASSLAPVEDSGNTIYF
TRBJ1-1 NA TRBV6-5 NA TGTGCCATGTCGGCAGGCAACCCACCTGAGGCTTTCTTT CAMSAGNPPEAFF
TRBJ1-5 NA TRBV27 NA TGTGCCAGCAGTCCTAGGGGGGGGCCCCAGCATTTT CASSPRGGPQHF
TRBJ1-1 NA TRBV12-5 NA TGTGCTAGTGGTTTGGTACAGGGCGGAATTGTAGCTTTCTTT CASGLVQGGIVAFF
TRBJ1-3 NA TRBV4-2 NA TGTGCCAGCAGCCAAGATAGTGACAGACGAAACACCATATATTTT CASSQDSDRRNTIYF
TRBJ1-5 TRBD1 TRBV19 NA TGTGCCAGTAGCCAGGGGGCCATTGGCAATCAGCCCCAGCATTTT CASSQGAIGNQPQHF
TRBJ2-1 TRBD2 TRBV6-4 once TGTGCCAGCAGTGACATCCTAGCGGGACGAAATGAGCAGTTCTTC CASSDILAGRNEQFF
TRBJ1-1 NA TRBV19 NA TGTGCCAGTAGTAATCACAGGAGGGACACTGAAGCTTTCTTT CASSNHRRDTEAFF
TRBJ2-1 TRBD2 TRBV4-1 NA TGCGCCAGCAGCCATCCCGGGACTAGCATATATGAGCAGTTCTTC CASSHPGTSIYEQFF
TRBJ1-3 NA TRBV14 NA TGTGCCAGCAGCCAACCTTTCTCGGGGGTCGGAAACACCATATATTTT CASSQPFSGVGNTIYF
TRBJ1-2 NA TRBV19 NA TGTGCCAGTAGTATCACCGGAATCGGGGGTGGCTACACCTTC CASSITGIGGGYTF
TRBJ1-6 NA TRBV5-5 NA TGTGCCAGCAGCCCCCTGGCAGGGTCCAATAATTCACCCCTCCACTTT CASSPLAGSNNSPLHF
TRBJ1-1 NA TRBV5-1 NA TGCGCCAGCAGCACGGACGTAAACACTGAAGCTTTCTTT CASSTDVNTEAFF
TRBJ2-7 TRBD2 TRBV7-9 NA TGTGCCAGCAGCTCTAGCGGTTCCTACGAGCAGTACTTC CASSSSGSYEQYF
TRBJ1-1 NA TRBV7-2 NA TGTGCCAGCAGCTTAGATCCGAACACTGAAGCTTTCTTT CASSLDPNTEAFF
TRBJ2-3 NA TRBV27 once TGTGCCAGCAGTTTATCCCCGGTGGATACGCAGTATTTT CASSLSPVDTQYF
TRBJ2-1 NA TRBV19 NA TGTGCCAGTAACCCCACCACGGGCGGGTCCAATGAGCAGTTCTTC CASNPTTGGSNEQFF
TRBJ2-7 TRBD1 TRBV28 NA TGTGCCAGCAGAGAGACAGGGCAGAGCTACGAGCAGTACTTC CASRETGQSYEQYF
TRBJ2-5 NA TRBV7-2 NA TGTGCCAGCAGCTTAGGGTCCCAGGGGCAAGAGACCCAGTACTTC CASSLGSQGQETQYF
TRBJ2-2 NA TRBV19 NA TGTGCCAGTAGCCCGTTCGGGGCGAACACCGGGGAGCTGTTTTTT CASSPFGANTGELFF
TRBJ2-1 TRBD2 TRBV19 NA TGTGCCAGTCAAAGGAAGGGCGGGAGGGCCTACAATGAGCAGTTCTTC CASQRKGGRAYNEQFF
TRBJ1-1 NA TRBV18 NA TGTGCCAGCTCACCACAGAAGGGAAAGGGGACTGAAGCTTTCTTT CASSPQKGKGTEAFF
TRBJ1-1 NA TRBV2 few TGTGCCTCTAAGGGGGAGGGAGTCACTGAAGCTTTCTTT CASKGEGVTEAFF
TRBJ2-7 TRBD2 TRBV5-1 few TGCGCCAGCAGCCTGGCTACTAGCGGGAGAGCATCCTACGAGCAGTACTTC CASSLATSGRASYEQYF
TRBJ2-1 NA TRBV5-1 NA TGCGCCAGCAGTCCACAGGGGGGACTAAGGGAGCAGTTCTTC CASSPQGGLREQFF
TRBJ1-1 NA TRBV7-9 NA TGTGCCAGCAGCAAAACGACAGGAGTTAGCACTGAAGCTTTCTTT CASSKTTGVSTEAFF
TRBJ1-4 NA TRBV7-2 once TGTGCCAGCAGCAAACAGGGTTCAAAACTGTTTTTT CASSKQGSKLFF
TRBJ2-5 NA TRBV7-2 NA TGTGCCAGCACCGGACCAGGACAAGAGACCCAGTACTTC CASTGPGQETQYF
TRBJ2-7 NA TRBV7-6 medium-sized TGTGCCAGCAGCCCACACGGGTCATCCTACGAGCAGTACTTC CASSPHGSSYEQYF
TRBJ1-2 NA TRBV28 NA TGTGCCAGCACAGTCAGGGAGGGGCATGGCTACACCTTC CASTVREGHGYTF
TRBJ2-2 NA TRBV3-1/TRBV3-2 NA TGTGCCAGCAGCCACGAGGCAGGGGTGAACGGGGAGCTGTTTTTT CASSHEAGVNGELFF
TRBJ2-1 TRBD2 TRBV5-1 NA TGCGCCAGCAGCCCGGGGGGGAGGCGGGAGCTGTTCTTC CASSPGGRRELFF